Shown below are 20 T cell receptor beta chains from a single sample sequenced in a study of blood T cell repertoires in COVID-19. The data were produced by immunoSEQ multiplex PCR, yet TCRdb's version contains in-frame clones alone and is incomplete. Of about 230,000 clones listed, roughly 83% are singletons. Sequencing was done on a sample of peripheral blood. These receptors all come from a woman between 65 and 79 years old with active or convalescent COVID-19.

The gene calls are TRBV3-1 (or the pseudogene TRBV3-2) and TRBJ1-5; 10 nucleotides line up with TRBD1. The CDR3 extends over 14 amino acids. Germline V gene lookup returns CDR1 LGHDT and CDR2 YNNKEL (reference sequence). The J segment lost 4 bases and the V segment lost 5 bases, leaving 2 bases of the junction unmatched. CDR3 region: CASSKGQGNQPQHF. The CDR3 region has the DNA TGTGCCAGCAGCAAGGGACAGGGGAATCAGCCCCAGCATTTT.

V gene TRBV18 combines with J gene TRBJ2-2, with a tentative D call TRBD1 (6 bases). Germline loops: CDR1 KGHSH, CDR2 LQKENI. The length of the CDR3 is 15 residues. Deletions cut 2 bases from V and 0 bases from J, with 7 bases between. Here the CDR3 reads CASSPGTSNTGELFF. The CDR3 nucleotides are TGTGCCAGCTCACCAGGGACATCGAACACCGGGGAGCTGTTTTTT. The full variable domain, in which reference TRBV18 and TRBJ2-2 provide the parts outside the CDR3, is NAGVMQNPRHLVRRRGQEARLRCSPMKGHSHVYWYRQLPEEGLKFMVYLQKENIIDESGMPKERFSAEFPKEGPSILRIQQVVRGDSAAYFCASSPGTSNTGELFFGEGSRLTVL.

The V call is TRBV7-2, the J call TRBJ2-7, with D unresolved. Germline V gene lookup returns CDR1 SGHTA and CDR2 FQGNSA. The V end lost 2 bases, the J end lost 1 base, and 9 bases lay between the germline ends. CDR3 length: 14 residues. CDR3 protein: CASSLSRRSYEQYF. The CDR3 DNA follows: TGTGCCAGCAGCTTATCCAGGCGTTCCTACGAGCAGTACTTC.

The V gene is TRBV5-1, the J gene TRBJ2-5; tentative D call: TRBD1 (6 bases). The V end lost 4 bases, the J end lost 2 bases, and 9 bases lay between the germline ends. CDR1 is SGHRS, CDR2 YFSETQ, per germline. The CDR3 spans 13 residues. CDR3 sequence: CASSQQGQETQYF. Here the CDR3 DNA reads TGCGCCAGCAGCCAACAGGGTCAAGAGACCCAGTACTTC.

The chain carries TRBV19 and TRBJ1-1; a possible D gene is TRBD1 (5 bases). V was trimmed by 7 bases and J by 1 base, leaving 16 bases between them. There are 15 residues in the CDR3. Germline loops: CDR1 LNHDA, CDR2 SQIVND (reference sequence). The CDR3, as DNA: TGTGCCAGTACCCTGGGGCCCCCAAGGAACACTGAAGCTTTCTTT. It yields the protein CASTLGPPRNTEAFF.

The chain couples TRBV29-1 to TRBJ1-4; D may be TRBD1 (6 bases). Per the germline V gene, CDR1 is SQVTM and CDR2 is ANQGSEA. V shed 6 bases and J shed 2 bases, with 16 bases lying between them. This CDR3 region has 15 residues. The CDR3 spells CSVRWRGRTNEKLFF. The CDR3 DNA follows: TGCAGCGTCCGGTGGCGGGGGCGGACTAATGAAAAACTGTTTTTT.

This clone showed up just once. This chain uses TRBV20-1 with TRBJ1-3; D gene uncertain. Germline CDR1 and CDR2: DFQATT and SNEGSKA (reference sequence). This CDR3 spans 11 amino acids. Trimming removed 3 bases from V and 4 bases from J, with 4 bases in between. The CDR3 region is CSASPGNTIYF. CDR3 coding DNA: TGCAGTGCTAGTCCGGGAAACACCATATATTTT.

The V call is TRBV4-2, the J call TRBJ2-3; 8 bases map to TRBD2. The CDR3 consists of 15 residues. V trimming: 1 base; J trimming: 6 bases; junction bases outside the gene matches: 6. The germline gives CDR1 LGHNA, CDR2 YNFKEQ. Here the CDR3 reads CASSQGREAMDTQYF. DNA of the CDR3: TGTGCCAGCAGCCAAGGGCGGGAGGCGATGGATACGCAGTATTTT.

The chain joins TRBV6-2 or TRBV6-3 to TRBJ2-2; the D gene is possibly TRBD1 (7 bases). This CDR3 contains 16 residues. Trimming took off 4 bases at V and 4 bases at J, with 16 bases between the two ends. Germline V lookup: CDR1 MNHEY, CDR2 SVGEGT. CDR3 residues: CASSSPRGTVTGELFF. CDR3 DNA sequence: TGTGCCAGCAGTTCGCCACGGGGGACAGTCACCGGGGAGCTGTTTTTT.

This chain uses TRBV4-3 with TRBJ1-1; D gene uncertain. This CDR3 is 13 amino acids long. The V gene lost 3 bases and the J gene lost 5 bases, with 10 bases spanning the gap. Germline CDR1 LGHNA, CDR2 YSLEER. In nucleotides, the CDR3 is TGCGCCAGCAGCCAGGCCGAGGGAACTGAAGCTTTCTTT. Translation gives CASSQAEGTEAFF.

On this clone: Other DNA sequences in this specimen translate into the identical CDR3. The V gene is TRBV11-2, the J gene TRBJ1-6; D is perhaps TRBD1 (6 bases). The V gene lost 4 bases and the J gene lost 7 bases, with 11 bases spanning the gap. The germline CDR1 and CDR2 sequences are SGHAT and FQNNGV. The CDR3 totals 14 residues. The CDR3: CASSSPGQNSPLHF. DNA for the CDR3: TGTGCCAGCAGCTCGCCGGGACAAAATTCACCCCTCCACTTT.

This chain uses TRBV28 with TRBJ2-2; no clear D. Germline V CDR1 and CDR2: MDHEN, SYDVKM. V was cut by 2 bases and J by 5 bases, with 9 bases left in between. This CDR3 has 14 amino acids. The CDR3 reads CASSLGPWTGELFF. The CDR3 nucleotides read TGTGCCAGCAGTTTAGGGCCCTGGACCGGGGAGCTGTTTTTT.

The chain is built from TRBV29-1 and TRBJ1-1, with 7 bases that match TRBD1. The CDR3 runs 12 residues. Germline V gives CDR1 SQVTM, CDR2 ANQGSEA. V dropped 3 bases and J dropped 7; count of bases not matched to a gene: 5. CDR3 in amino acids: CSVELPGGEAFF. The CDR3 bases are TGCAGCGTTGAGCTCCCAGGGGGTGAAGCTTTCTTT.

The chain carries TRBV19 and TRBJ2-1, with D maybe TRBD2 (7 bases). Deletions cut 7 bases from V and 0 bases from J, with 13 bases between. This CDR3 has 15 residues. Germline lookup yields CDR1 LNHDA and CDR2 SQIVND (reference sequence). The CDR3 loop is CASKGGSSSYNEQFF. The CDR3 nucleotides read TGTGCCAGTAAGGGGGGGTCGAGCTCCTACAATGAGCAGTTCTTC.

This chain links TRBV7-2 with TRBJ2-3; possible D gene TRBD1, 5 bases. CDR1 is SGHTA, CDR2 FQGNSA, per germline. With 2 bases removed from V and 1 base from J, the gap between germline ends came to 13 bases. The CDR3 spans 16 residues. The CDR3 region has the DNA TGTGCCAGCAGCTTATTTGCCATAGGGGGCACAGATACGCAGTATTTT. Its protein is CASSLFAIGGTDTQYF.

The chain employs TRBV12-3 or TRBV12-4 and TRBJ1-4; no definite D call. V gave up 5 bases and J gave up 8 bases, with 9 bases separating them. CDR3 length: 12 residues. The CDR3 here is CASSRSGEKLFF. The CDR3 DNA is TGTGCCAGCAGTCGCTCGGGGGAAAAACTGTTTTTT.

Notes on this clone: Different DNA sequences within this sample yield the same CDR3. The chain uses TRBV28 and TRBJ2-3; D not certain. CDR3 length: 12 residues. V lost 6 bases and J lost 2, with 6 bases in between. CDR1 and CDR2 from the germline V gene are MDHEN and SYDVKM. The CDR3 protein is CASSSYTDTQYF. The CDR3 DNA sequence: TGTGCCAGCAGCTCCTACACAGATACGCAGTATTTT. Full variable domain (missing parts from reference TRBV28 and TRBJ2-3): DVKVTQSSRYLVKRTGEKVFLECVQDMDHENMFWYRQDPGLGLRLIYFSYDVKMKEKGDIPEGYSVSREKKERFSLILESASTNQTSMYLCASSSYTDTQYFGPGTRLTVL.

This clone was seen only a few times. The chain uses TRBV2 and TRBJ1-2; D is uncertain. CDR3 length: 12 amino acids. Per germline, CDR1 SNHLY and CDR2 FYNNEI. Trimming pared 4 bases from V and 4 bases from J, leaving 7 bases between. The CDR3 bases are TGTGCCAGCAGTGGGGAGGGCTATGGCTACACCTTC. It codes for CASSGEGYGYTF. The entire variable domain, with the rest obtained from reference TRBV2 and TRBJ1-2, is as follows: EPEVTQTPSHQVTQMGQEVILRCVPISNHLYFYWYRQILGQKVEFLVSFYNNEISEKSEIFDDQFSVERPDGSNFTLKIRSTKLEDSAMYFCASSGEGYGYTFGSGTRLTVV.

This clone turned up a few times. The gene calls are TRBV4-1 and TRBJ1-2; possible D gene TRBD1, 5 bases. There are 17 residues in the CDR3. The V end lost 5 bases, the J end lost 3 bases, and 22 bases lay between the germline ends. Germline CDR1 and CDR2: MGHRA and YSYEKL. The CDR3 DNA reads as TGCGCCAGCAGCAAACAGGTTATACTTCTCTTTGACTATGGCTACACCTTC. Translating gives CASSKQVILLFDYGYTF.

The V call is TRBV10-3, the J call TRBJ2-3; D is unresolved. V gave up 10 bases and J gave up 1 base, with 12 bases separating them. Germline CDR1 is ENHRY and CDR2 is SYGVKD. This CDR3 is 13 amino acids long. Here the CDR3 DNA reads TGTGCCAGTAAAATAGAGGGCACAGATACGCAGTATTTT. This gives the protein CASKIEGTDTQYF.